These T cell receptor beta chains were read from a single sample in a study of cytomegalovirus exposure and HLA in healthy donors. Method: immunoSEQ multiplex PCR; TCRdb's copy keeps in-frame clones and lacks some. In the table there are 70,000 to 80,000 clones, roughly four fifths of which are singletons. The sequencing input was PBMCs. The receptors were sampled from a man aged 18-30 years in good health and CMV-seronegative. The CDR3 runs from the conserved cysteine through the conserved F or W. Each record gives: clone size, V gene, D gene, J gene, CDR3 DNA, CDR3 protein. The D gene is left open where the match is weak. A clone size is listed for some rows: how often the clone was seen (once, few, many), or a class if it is expanded.

>-|TRBV11-2|TRBD1|TRBJ1-5
TGTGCCAGCAGCTTGACAGGGAATAGCAATCAGCCCCAGCATTTT
CASSLTGNSNQPQHF
>-|TRBV5-1|-|TRBJ2-3
TGCGCCAGCAGCTTGGACAGGGTGCGCACAGATACGCAGTATTTT
CASSLDRVRTDTQYF
>-|TRBV20-1|TRBD2|TRBJ2-1
TGCAGTCCCCGGGAGGATGAGCAGTTCTTC
CSPREDEQFF
>-|TRBV10-3|-|TRBJ2-3
TGTGCCATCAGTGAGTGGACAGCTAGCACAGATACGCAGTATTTT
CAISEWTASTDTQYF
>-|TRBV5-4|-|TRBJ2-2
TGTGCCAGCAGCCCGCGAACGGGAACCGGGGAGTTGTTTTTT
CASSPRTGTGELFF
>-|TRBV6-5|-|TRBJ1-2
TGTGCCAGCAGTTACGAGGCAGGGGCGAACTATGGCTACACCTTC
CASSYEAGANYGYTF
>-|TRBV19|TRBD2|TRBJ2-1
TGTGCCAGTAAGAGGGCGGAGCGGGGGGACAACAATGAGCAGTTCTTC
CASKRAERGDNNEQFF
>-|TRBV4-3|TRBD2|TRBJ2-1
TGCGCCAGCAGCCAGAATGGCCCAGCGGGGGGGAGCTACAATGAGCAGTTCTTC
CASSQNGPAGGSYNEQFF
>few|TRBV6-4|TRBD1|TRBJ2-1
TGTGCCAGCAGTCGGACAGGGGGGAACAATGAGCAGTTCTTC
CASSRTGGNNEQFF
>-|TRBV28|-|TRBJ2-3
TGTGCCAGCAGTTTACGCAGGGGCAACACAGATACGCAGTATTTT
CASSLRRGNTDTQYF
>-|TRBV7-2|-|TRBJ2-1
TGTGCCAGCAGCCCTAGGGGGGGGACAGGATACAATGAGCAGTTCTTC
CASSPRGGTGYNEQFF
>-|TRBV6-5|-|TRBJ1-1
TGTGCCAGCAGAAGGCGGGCGAACACTGAAGCTTTCTTT
CASRRRANTEAFF